The subject of this entry is one T cell receptor (beta chain). Its specific antigen is unknown. Per-base qualities were not stored, and no clone one base away is much larger. The data derive from a study of blood T cell repertoires in COVID-19 (dated by TCRdb to the early 2020s). Regarding the complete study: Samples from collaborators originated in the United States, Italy and Spain and spanned both the acute and convalescent phases of COVID-19. The material from the prospective study consisted of cDNA or gDNA derived from T cells, B-cell-depleted T cells, or PBMCs. Samples were obtained from the ongoing ImmuneRACE study (first 160 participants) and from over a thousand subjects provided by 6 global collaborators. Where available, HLA class I and class II types were taken from metadata supplied by the sample provider and were not determined by assay-based typing. The repertoires were released in a freely available public database meant as a resource for research on the immune response to SARS-CoV-2. Subjects who had been exposed to COVID-19, were actively infected with it, or had recovered from it provided the deeply sampled blood TCRbeta repertoires that made up the dataset. Sample metadata almost always included a de-identified subject ID, COVID-19 status, age in years and sex.

The immunoSEQ Assay, a bias-controlled multiplex PCR, was used to amplify TCRbeta CDR3 regions from genomic DNA. The study's processing was this. The number of nucleated cells in each sample was estimated from the amplification of reference gene primers within the assay. Sequence reads were collapsed and filtered to measure the absolute abundance of every unique TCRbeta CDR3 rearrangement. For each sample, productive Simpson clonality was calculated as the square root of Simpson's diversity index across productive rearrangements. TCRdb mirrors the immuneACCESS table, restricted to in-frame sequences. Some clones are absent from its copies; in checked studies, under half trace to an unresolved V gene, and the reason for the others is unknown. V, J and clone size are those of that table, while D and trimming were read from the DNA. This sample holds around 200,000 clones; roughly 78% were observed only once. The ten largest clones take up 2.8% of the sample.

Each collaborating institution followed its own protocols to collect whole blood in K2EDTA tubes. For TCRbeta analysis, collaborator samples were shipped as frozen whole blood, as isolated PBMCs, or as DNA extracted from either sample type. For CDR1 and CDR2, the germline V gene lists SGDLS and YYNGEE. Trimmed from V: 7 bases; trimmed from J: 6 bases; junction bases lacking a gene match: 5. From the cysteine up to the phenylalanine, the CDR3 has a length of 13 residues. The retained sequence is limited to the CDR3, 39 bases, with the frame set at the first base. The investigation overall reported the following: How much clinical and demographic metadata was included differed by source and by participant, and the metadata was provided uncurated.

The TCR comes from a woman older than 75 with active or convalescent COVID-19. The chain was built from TRBV9 and TRBJ2-2; TRBD1 fits 8 bases in the junction. The sample comprised peripheral blood. The bases are TGTGCCAGCGCGACAGGGGACGCCGGGGAGCTGTTTTTT. This translates into CASATGDAGELFF.